Presented here are 9 T cell receptor beta chains from one specimen sequenced in a study of T cell responses to AZD1222 COVID-19 vaccine. Produced via immunoSEQ multiplex PCR; TCRdb's table is partial and in-frame only. In the table there are about 120,000 clones, roughly 90% of which are singletons. The sequences come from peripheral blood, collected on day 0 of AZD1222 vaccination. These receptors originate from an adult in good health.

In its sample, this clone was seen once. This chain connects TRBV19 to TRBJ1-6, with D possibly being TRBD1 (5 bases). The CDR3 loop spans 13 amino acids. V was pared by 5 bases and J by 10 bases, with 12 bases between. Germline-derived CDR1 and CDR2 are LNHDA and SQIVND (reference sequence). In DNA form, the CDR3 reads TGTGCCAGTAGTCATCAGGGTTTGTCACCCCTCCACTTT. Protein sequence: CASSHQGLSPLHF.

This chain joins TRBV7-2 and TRBJ1-6, with D unresolved. From germline, CDR1 is SGHTA and CDR2 FQGNSA. This CDR3 is 14 amino acids long. Trimming stripped 3 bases from V and 7 bases from J, with 10 bases between. CDR3 bases: TGTGCCAGCAGCTTGTGGGAAGTAAATTCACCCCTCCACTTT. As protein: CASSLWEVNSPLHF.

The chain carries TRBV7-8 and TRBJ2-3; 8 bases are a match to TRBD1. Unmatched junction bases numbered 17, after V lost 4 bases and J lost 2 bases. This CDR3 is built from 19 residues. Looked up from germline, CDR1 is SGHVS and CDR2 is FQNEAQ. CDR3 sequence reads: CASSSTGTGGRWPTDTQYF. Here the CDR3 DNA reads TGTGCCAGCAGCTCAACCGGGACAGGTGGCCGGTGGCCCACAGATACGCAGTATTTT.

This sequence joins TRBV15 and TRBJ2-1, with D uncertain. Germline V gene sequence: CDR1 LNHNV, CDR2 YYDKDF (reference sequence). Trimming took 2 bases from V and 8 from J, leaving 10 bases between them. There are 13 residues in the CDR3. CDR3 DNA: TGTGCCACCAGCAGAATAGATCCGGATGAGCAGTTCTTC. The encoded protein is CATSRIDPDEQFF.

The chain employs TRBV3-1 (or the pseudogene TRBV3-2) and TRBJ1-6; no reliable D call. CDR1 is LGHDT and CDR2 is YNNKEL in the germline V gene (reference sequence). V was clipped by 4 bases and J by 18 bases, with 16 bases between them. The CDR3 extends over 12 amino acids. The CDR3 DNA follows: TGTGCCAGCAGCCTCCGGGATAAACTTCACCACTTT. Amino acid sequence: CASSLRDKLHHF.

The J gene is TRBJ2-3, the V gene TRBV7-2; 11 bases align to TRBD2. CDR3 length: 17 amino acids. Trimming cost V 5 bases and J 5 bases; bases outside gene matches: 12. The germline gives CDR1 SGHTA, CDR2 FQGNSA. The CDR3 bases are TGTGCCAGCAGCCCAGACCTTCTAGCGGGGGGCGGAGATACGCAGTATTTT. This encodes CASSPDLLAGGGDTQYF.

The chain uses TRBV5-1 and TRBJ2-4, with no clear D. V was clipped by 4 bases and J by 5 bases, with 10 bases between them. Germline loops: CDR1 SGHRS, CDR2 YFSETQ. CDR3 length: 13 amino acids. The CDR3 DNA reads as TGCGCCAGCAGCCGTGGTCGGGAAAACATTCAGTACTTC. This gives the protein CASSRGRENIQYF.

This clone occurred a few times. This chain uses TRBV15 with TRBJ1-1; a possible D gene is TRBD1 (6 bases). V was trimmed by 1 base and J by 1 base, leaving 7 bases between them. This CDR3 comprises 14 residues. The germline V gene has CDR1 LNHNV and CDR2 YYDKDF (reference sequence). For the CDR3, the DNA is TGTGCCACCAGCAGAGCGACAGGGAACACTGAAGCTTTCTTT. Translating gives CATSRATGNTEAFF.

This chain joins TRBV5-1 and TRBJ1-4; no firm D call. The germline V gene has CDR1 SGHRS and CDR2 YFSETQ. The CDR3 runs to 13 residues. V lost 4 bases, J lost 11 bases, and 15 bases lay in between. CDR3 sequence: CASSPGEDEKLFF. The CDR3 DNA follows: TGCGCCAGCAGCCCCGGGGAGGACGAGAAACTGTTTTTT.